This T cell receptor beta chain derives from a study of early T cells in non-severe SARS-CoV-2 infection. J was trimmed by 9 bases and V by 5 bases; bases with no gene match: 20. The germline CDR1 and CDR2 sequences are DFQATT and SNEGSKA (reference sequence). The CDR3 is 19 residues long. In TCRdb, the 5' RACE reads were re-called with MiXCR into one record per CDR3 protein. The sample carries about 60,000 distinct CDR3 sequences, approximately 14% recorded once. The sample comprised whole blood. This chain uses TRBV20-1 with TRBJ2-1; 15 positions match TRBD2. The sequence was collected from an adult who was a healthcare worker with PCR-confirmed SARS-CoV-2 infection or an uninfected control (not recorded which). The CDR3 DNA follows: TGCAGTGCTCGTATCCCGGGACTAGCGGGGGGCGGAACGAGTTCTGAGCAGTTCTTC. It is translated as CSARIPGLAGGGTSSEQFF.